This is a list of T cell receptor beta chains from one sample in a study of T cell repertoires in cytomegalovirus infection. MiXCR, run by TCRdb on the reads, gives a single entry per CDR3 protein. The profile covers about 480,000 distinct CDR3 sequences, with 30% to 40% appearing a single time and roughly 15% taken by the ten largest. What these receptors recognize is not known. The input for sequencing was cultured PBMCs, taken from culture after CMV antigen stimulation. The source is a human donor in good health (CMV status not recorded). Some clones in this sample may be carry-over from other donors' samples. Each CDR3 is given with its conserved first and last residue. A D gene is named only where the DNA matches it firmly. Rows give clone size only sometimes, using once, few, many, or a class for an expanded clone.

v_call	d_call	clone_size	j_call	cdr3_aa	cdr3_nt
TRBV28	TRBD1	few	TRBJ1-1	CASNTGGTGDTEAFF	TGTGCCAGCAACACAGGGGGCACCGGAGACACTGAAGCTTTCTTT
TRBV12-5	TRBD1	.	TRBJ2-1	CASGFKQGAVYEQFF	TGTGCTAGTGGTTTTAAACAGGGGGCCGTTTATGAGCAGTTCTTC
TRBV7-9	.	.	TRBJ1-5	CASSQASTSPAWPQHF	TGTGCCAGCAGCCAGGCGTCGACATCCCCCGCATGGCCCCAGCATTTT
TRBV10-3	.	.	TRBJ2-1	CAISLDYLSSYNEQFF	TGTGCCATCAGTTTAGACTACCTCAGCTCCTACAATGAGCAGTTCTTC
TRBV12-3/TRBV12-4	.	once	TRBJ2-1	CASSSQFGREGNEQFF	TGTGCCAGCAGTTCTCAGTTCGGCCGAGAGGGGAATGAGCAGTTCTTC
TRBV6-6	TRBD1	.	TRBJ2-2	CASSLAQGASTGELFF	TGTGCCAGCAGTCTCGCCCAGGGGGCGAGCACCGGGGAGCTGTTTTTT
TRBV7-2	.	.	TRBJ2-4	CASSLTGRDIQYF	TGTGCCAGCAGCCTTACAGGTCGGGACATTCAGTACTTC
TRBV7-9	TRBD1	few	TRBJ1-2	CASSASGQGYGYTF	TGTGCCAGCAGCGCATCGGGACAGGGGTATGGCTACACCTTC
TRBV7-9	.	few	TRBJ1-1	CASSLVERYRHSEAFF	TGTGCCAGCAGCTTAGTCGAAAGGTACAGACACTCTGAAGCTTTCTTT
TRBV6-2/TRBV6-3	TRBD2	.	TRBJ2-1	CASTLAGYNEQFF	TGTGCCAGCACACTAGCGGGCTACAATGAGCAGTTCTTC
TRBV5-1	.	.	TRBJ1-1	CASSPIRNTEAFF	TGCGCCAGCAGCCCGATTCGGAACACTGAAGCTTTCTTT
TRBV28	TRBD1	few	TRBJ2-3	CASSPRQGSGDTQYF	TGTGCCAGCAGTCCTCGACAGGGGTCAGGAGATACGCAGTATTTT
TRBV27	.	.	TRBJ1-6	CASSLSQGNNSPLHF	TGTGCCAGCAGTTTATCGCAGGGGAATAATTCACCCCTCCACTTT
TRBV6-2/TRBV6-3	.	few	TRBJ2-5	CASSPAGLIRETQYF	TGTGCCAGCAGTCCTGCCGGACTTATTAGGGAGACCCAGTACTTC
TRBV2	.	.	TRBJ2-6	CASSLRPLSGANVLTF	TGTGCCAGCAGTCTCCGGCCGCTCTCTGGGGCCAACGTCCTGACTTTC
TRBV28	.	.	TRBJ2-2	CASTSREGNTGELFF	TGTGCCAGCACCTCCCGAGAGGGGAACACCGGGGAGCTGTTTTTT
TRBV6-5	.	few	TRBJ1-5	CASSLHANSNQPQHF	TGTGCCAGCAGCCTCCATGCGAATAGCAATCAGCCCCAGCATTTT
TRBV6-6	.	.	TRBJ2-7	CASSRDALSSSLYF	TGTGCCAGCAGCCGGGACGCACTTAGTTCGAGTTTGTACTTC
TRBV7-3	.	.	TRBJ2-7	CASRGNGGDEQYF	TGTGCCAGCAGGGGCAACGGAGGCGACGAGCAGTACTTC
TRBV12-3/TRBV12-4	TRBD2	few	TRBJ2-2	CASRSSGSTGELFF	TGTGCCAGCAGGAGTAGCGGGAGCACCGGGGAGCTGTTTTTT
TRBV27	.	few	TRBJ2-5	CASSLTGGRGETQYF	TGTGCCAGCAGTTTGACTGGGGGGCGCGGGGAGACCCAGTACTTC
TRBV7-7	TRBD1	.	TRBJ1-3	CASSYRDSLPGNTIYF	TGTGCTAGCAGCTATCGGGACAGCCTCCCTGGAAACACCATATATTTT
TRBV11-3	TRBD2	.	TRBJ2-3	CASSSLAENTDTQYF	TGTGCCAGCAGCTCTCTAGCGGAGAACACAGATACGCAGTATTTT
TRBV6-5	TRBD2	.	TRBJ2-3	CASSVIAGRGTQYF	TGTGCCAGCAGTGTAATAGCGGGGAGAGGGACGCAGTATTTT
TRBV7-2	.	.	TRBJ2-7	CASSLSYSRAEQYF	TGTGCCAGCAGCCTAAGCTACAGCCGGGCCGAGCAGTACTTC
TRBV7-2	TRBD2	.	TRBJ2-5	CASSLEAGAGAQYF	TGTGCCAGCAGCTTAGAAGCAGGCGCGGGGGCCCAGTACTTC
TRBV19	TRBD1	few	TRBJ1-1	CASSIMGQATEAFF	TGTGCCAGTAGTATAATGGGACAGGCCACTGAAGCTTTCTTT
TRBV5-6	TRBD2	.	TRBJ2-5	CASSLDWQGVAGAQYF	TGTGCCAGCAGCTTGGATTGGCAGGGCGTGGCGGGGGCCCAGTACTTC
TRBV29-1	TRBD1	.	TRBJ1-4	CSAGTGLATNEKLFF	TGCAGCGCCGGGACAGGTCTTGCAACTAATGAAAAACTGTTTTTT
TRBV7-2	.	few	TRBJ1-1	CASSLASIGLGTEAFF	TGTGCCAGCAGCCTAGCATCCATCGGTTTGGGCACTGAAGCTTTCTTT
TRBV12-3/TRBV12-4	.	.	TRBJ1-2	CASSLSGGYTF	TGTGCCAGCAGTTTAAGTGGTGGCTACACCTTC
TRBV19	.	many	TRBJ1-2	CASRRQPSNYGYTF	TGTGCCAGCCGGAGACAACCCTCTAACTATGGCTACACCTTC
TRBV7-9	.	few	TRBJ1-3	CASSLRAGDAGNTIYF	TGTGCCAGCAGCTTAAGGGCAGGGGATGCCGGAAACACCATATATTTT
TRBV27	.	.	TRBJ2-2	CASSWLSGELFF	TGTGCCAGCAGTTGGTTATCCGGGGAGCTGTTTTTT
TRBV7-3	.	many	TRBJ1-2	CASSLTGSSGANYGYTF	TGTGCCAGCAGCTTAACGGGTAGCTCAGGGGCTAACTATGGCTACACCTTC
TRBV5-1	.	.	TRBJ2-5	CASSLYAGHGQYF	TGCGCCAGCAGCTTGTATGCCGGCCACGGCCAGTACTTC
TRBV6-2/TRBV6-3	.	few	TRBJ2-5	CASSRTLETQYF	TGTGCCAGCAGTCGGACCCTAGAGACCCAGTACTTC
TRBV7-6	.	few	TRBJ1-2	CASSFGRDRYGYTF	TGTGCCAGCAGCTTTGGCAGGGATCGCTATGGCTACACCTTC
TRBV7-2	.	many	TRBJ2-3	CASSLGRVSTDTQYF	TGTGCCAGCAGCTTAGGGCGGGTCAGCACAGATACGCAGTATTTT
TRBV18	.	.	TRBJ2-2	CASSPPIGGTNTGELFF	TGTGCCAGCTCACCACCGATAGGAGGAACCAACACCGGGGAGCTGTTTTTT
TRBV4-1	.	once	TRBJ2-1	CASSQSFHNEQFF	TGCGCCAGCAGCCAGTCTTTCCACAATGAGCAGTTCTTC
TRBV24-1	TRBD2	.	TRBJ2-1	CATSDISIASGSSGRNEQFF	TGTGCCACCAGTGATATCTCCATAGCTAGCGGGAGTTCTGGTAGAAATGAGCAGTTCTTC
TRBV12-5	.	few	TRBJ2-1	CASGPRLGAHNEQFF	TGTGCTAGTGGTCCGAGACTAGGGGCCCACAATGAGCAGTTCTTC